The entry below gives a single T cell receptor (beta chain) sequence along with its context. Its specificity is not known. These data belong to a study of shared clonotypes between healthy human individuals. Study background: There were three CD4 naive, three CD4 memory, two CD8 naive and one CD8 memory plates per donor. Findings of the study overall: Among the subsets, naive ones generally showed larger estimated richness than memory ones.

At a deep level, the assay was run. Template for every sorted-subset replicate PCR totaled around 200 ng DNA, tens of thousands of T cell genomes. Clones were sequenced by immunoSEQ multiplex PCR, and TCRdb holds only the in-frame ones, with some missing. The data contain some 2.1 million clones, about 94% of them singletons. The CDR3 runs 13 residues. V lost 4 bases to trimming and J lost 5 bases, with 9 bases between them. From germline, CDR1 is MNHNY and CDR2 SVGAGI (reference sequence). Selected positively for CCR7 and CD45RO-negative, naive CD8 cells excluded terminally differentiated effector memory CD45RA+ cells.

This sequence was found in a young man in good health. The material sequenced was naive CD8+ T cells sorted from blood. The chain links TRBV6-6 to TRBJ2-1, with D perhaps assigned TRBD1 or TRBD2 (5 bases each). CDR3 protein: CASSWDGNNEQFF. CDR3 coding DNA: TGTGCCAGCAGTTGGGACGGAAACAATGAGCAGTTCTTC.